This T cell receptor beta chain was sequenced in a study of CD4 T cells in relation to SARS-CoV-2 and coronaviruses. The overall study: After roughly 11 days of antigen culture, PBMC TCR beta CDR3s were sequenced. Overall study results and limits: SARS-CoV-2-driven expansion was significantly weaker in crossreactive than monoreactive clones.

CD4+ T cells from unexposed donors were obtained before the COVID-19 pandemic (2011-2018). Isolation of CD4+ T cells took place after nine to ten days in culture. Here immunoSEQ multiplex PCR was the method, and the copy in TCRdb shows in-frame clones only, minus some. The table has 25,000 or so clones, approximately 82% seen once. This CDR3 region has 16 residues. With V trimmed by 7 bases and J by 4 bases, 15 bases remained unmatched. CDR1 is ENHRY and CDR2 is SYGVKD in the germline V gene. As regards this clone: Its antigen is unidentified.

Source material: CD4+ T cells from PBMCs, cultured in vitro. V gene TRBV10-3 combines with J gene TRBJ1-2, with 7 nucleotides matching TRBD1. This TCR came from a human donor in good health. The CDR3 DNA sequence: TGTGCCATCACGCCCGAGCCGGACAGGCAAGGCTATGGCTACACCTTC. Its protein product is CAITPEPDRQGYGYTF.